The clone carrying this T cell receptor beta chain showed up just a few times. Its target is unknown. This sample was included in a study of cytomegalovirus exposure and HLA in healthy donors. Study background: A later analysis reported the approximately 120 validation repertoires used the same platform as the 500 to 800 first-cohort repertoires. General study results and limits: Most TCR sequences proved rare, with some public TCRs found in many donors.

Sequencing was performed with immunoSEQ multiplex PCR; in TCRdb, only in-frame clones are kept and a portion is missing. The table shows approximately 160,000 clones, with roughly nine tenths occurring only once. Germline CDR1 and CDR2: SGHTA and FQGNSA. The CDR3 extends over 14 amino acids. Trimming cost V 5 bases and J 5 bases, with 15 bases left between them. This sequence was found in a woman aged 25 to 45 in good health and CMV-seronegative. V gene TRBV7-2 combines with J gene TRBJ1-1; the D gene is possibly TRBD1 (5 bases). The specimen was PBMCs. CDR3 sequence reads: CASSQGSKGTEAFF. DNA for the CDR3: TGTGCCAGCAGCCAAGGGAGTAAGGGGACTGAAGCTTTCTTT.